This T cell receptor beta chain was found in a study of blood T cell repertoires in COVID-19 (dated by TCRdb to 2020 to 2021). About the investigation overall: Samples from collaborators originated in the United States, Italy and Spain and spanned both the acute and convalescent phases of COVID-19. The prospective study material was composed of cDNA or gDNA derived from T cells, B-cell-depleted T cells, or PBMCs. Nearly every sample came with metadata listing a de-identified subject ID, COVID-19 status, age in years and sex. Deeply sampled blood TCRbeta repertoires from subjects exposed to, actively infected with, or recovered from COVID-19 were included in the dataset. HLA class I and class II types, where available, came from metadata supplied by the sample provider rather than from assay-based typing. The repertoires were released in a freely available public database intended as a resource for research on the immune response to SARS-CoV-2. Samples came from the ongoing ImmuneRACE study (first 160 participants) plus 1,254 subjects from 6 global collaborators. Overall study outcomes, separate from this receptor: Clinical and demographic metadata were provided uncurated, with the amount varying by source and participant.

Taken from cysteine to phenylalanine, the CDR3 has 15 residues. CDR3 DNA only is kept here, 45 bases in frame from base 1. The germline V gene (reference sequence) yields SEHNR for CDR1 and FQNEAQ for CDR2. V and J lose 4 bases and 1 base, and a span of 13 bases separates them. Enrolling through a virtual design, the prospective study's participants ranged in age from roughly 18 to 100 years and lived across roughly 23 United States geographic areas. In the prospective study, cohorts were assigned on the basis of participant-reported clinical history obtained from a screening survey and a study questionnaire. For ImmuneRACE Cohort 3, a participant was defined as recovered based on two consecutive negative NP/OP PCR tests, clearance by a healthcare professional, or resolution of symptoms. In the prospective study, whole blood, serum and a nasopharyngeal or oropharyngeal swab were collected from each participant by mobile phlebotomists. Additional blood draws and questionnaires over an approximately 2-month period could optionally be provided by prospective study participants. Blood samples from the prospective study were shipped frozen or at room temperature prior to DNA extraction.

In regard to this clone: Its antigen is currently not known. It has no much larger one-base neighbor in the sample; base qualities were not kept.

TCRbeta CDR3 regions were amplified from genomic DNA by means of the immunoSEQ Assay, a bias-controlled multiplex PCR. As for the original processing: Nucleated cell counts per sample were estimated from amplification of reference gene primers within the assay. Sequence reads were collapsed and filtered to measure the absolute abundance of every unique TCRbeta CDR3 rearrangement. For each sample, productive Simpson clonality was calculated as the square root of Simpson's diversity index over productive rearrangements. The source is immuneACCESS, and TCRdb retained only in-frame sequences with V and J called. Part of the clones is not carried over; for the studies checked, unresolved V genes explain less than half of this, and the remainder is unexplained. D and trimming were read from the DNA, whereas the V and J calls and clone size are those reported in that table. In this sample the table shows hundreds of thousands of clones, approximately 90% of which occur a single time. Jointly, the top ten make up under 3.5% of the sample.

Here the chain combines TRBV7-9 and TRBJ2-5; the D region possibly corresponds to TRBD2 (6 bases align). Input material: PBMCs or T cells enriched from blood (not recorded which). The receptor was isolated from a woman in her forties or fifties who had recovered from COVID-19. The DNA is as follows: TGTGCCAGCAGCTCCTCGGCGGGGTCCCAAGAGACCCAGTACTTC. It specifies CASSSSAGSQETQYF. With the rest looked up from the reference TRBV7-9 and TRBJ2-5 genes rather than sequenced, the full variable domain is DTGVSQNPRHKITKRGQNVTFRCDPISEHNRLYWYRQTLGQGPEFLTYFQNEAQLEKSRLLSDRFSAERPKGSFSTLEIQRTEQGDSAMYLCASSSSAGSQETQYFGPGTRLLVL.